This T cell receptor (beta chain) is drawn from a study of blood T cell repertoires in COVID-19. Across the study: Acute-phase and convalescent COVID-19 samples originated in the United States, Italy and Spain.

V was pared by 5 bases and J by 1 base, with 9 bases between. CDR3 length equals 12 residues. Per the germline V gene, CDR1 is DFQATT and CDR2 is SNEGSKA (reference sequence). Original data processing: The authors estimated nucleated cell counts from reference gene primer amplification. The repertoire was sequenced with immunoSEQ multiplex PCR; TCRdb's copy has only in-frame clones and lacks some. D and trimming come from the DNA, and the V and J calls and clone size come from that table. The sample includes fewer than 250,000 clones, approximately 90% of them seen just once. The sequence was collected from a woman in her 30s with acute COVID-19. The sequenced sample consisted of PBMCs or T cells enriched from blood (not recorded which). The chain has TRBV20-1 and TRBJ2-7; the D gene is possibly TRBD1 (6 bases). The CDR3 reads CSARGTSYEQYF. The CDR3 DNA reads as TGCAGTGCTCGTGGGACATCCTACGAGCAGTACTTC.